The table lists the clone carrying this TCR beta chain with a count of one. Antigen unknown. PCR or immunohistochemistry showed mismatch repair deficiency in every enrolled patient. These data originate in a study of PD-1 blockade in mismatch repair-deficient tumors. General study points: Rapid post-treatment expansion, then contraction, generally preceding radiologic response, marked tumor-resident clones.

The protocol was immunoSEQ multiplex PCR, while the TCRdb copy is restricted to in-frame clones and leaves out a portion. In the table there are roughly 120,000 clones, 88% of which are singletons. The input for sequencing was peripheral blood, taken 72 weeks after starting pembrolizumab. The TCR originated in an adult with mismatch repair-deficient cancer.

The CDR3 loop reads CASSSSGTGRETQYF. DNA of the CDR3: TGTGCCAGCAGTTCCTCGGGGACAGGGCGAGAGACCCAGTACTTC. This chain connects TRBV28 to TRBJ2-5; 9 bases match TRBD1. The CDR3 loop spans 15 amino acids. Losses at the gene ends were 4 bases for V and 4 bases for J; bases not matched to a gene: 7. From germline, CDR1 is MDHEN and CDR2 SYDVKM. Full variable domain (missing parts from reference TRBV28 and TRBJ2-5): DVKVTQSSRYLVKRTGEKVFLECVQDMDHENMFWYRQDPGLGLRLIYFSYDVKMKEKGDIPEGYSVSREKKERFSLILESASTNQTSMYLCASSSSGTGRETQYFGPGTRLLVL.